These 30 T cell receptor beta chains came from one sample sequenced in a study of cytomegalovirus exposure and HLA in healthy donors. With 60 Vbeta and 13 Jbeta primers, the PCR was carried out. Only in-frame clones appear in the TCRdb table, and some are missing; sequencing was by immunoSEQ multiplex PCR. This table holds roughly 100,000 clones, around 73% found once. The sequencing sample was made of PBMCs. The receptor set was obtained from a woman aged 40 to 50 in good health and CMV-seronegative.

The rearrangement joins TRBV28 to TRBJ2-3; the D gene is possibly TRBD2 (6 bases). In germline, CDR1 is MDHEN, CDR2 SYDVKM. V lost 6 bases, J lost 3 bases, and 16 bases lay in between. The CDR3 sequence is 15 residues long. The CDR3 sequence is CASRGTFGGTDTQYF. DNA for the CDR3: TGTGCCAGCAGAGGGACTTTTGGAGGTACAGATACGCAGTATTTT.

The table lists this clone with a few counts. The V and J genes are TRBV30 and TRBJ1-2; 8 bases agree with TRBD1. There are 16 residues in the CDR3. J lost 6 bases, V lost 5 bases, and 17 bases had no gene match. Germline assignment: CDR1 GTSNPN and CDR2 SVGIG (reference sequence). CDR3 region: CAWDWGDRPISDGYTF. The CDR3 coding sequence is TGTGCCTGGGATTGGGGGGACAGGCCCATTTCTGATGGCTACACCTTC.

A single count supports this clone. The rearrangement links TRBV19 to TRBJ1-2; 7 nucleotides line up with TRBD1. V was pared by 3 bases and J by 3 bases, with 7 bases of the junction left unmatched. CDR3 length: 15 amino acids. Per the germline V gene, CDR1 is LNHDA and CDR2 is SQIVND (reference sequence). The chain's CDR3 is CASSMKGQRDYGYTF. CDR3 nucleotides: TGTGCCAGTAGTATGAAGGGACAGCGAGACTATGGCTACACCTTC.

The genes are TRBV28 and TRBJ2-7; 9 bases agree with TRBD2. The trim removed 7 bases at V and 1 base at J, leaving 5 bases unmatched. The CDR3 has 14 amino acids. Looked up from germline, CDR1 is MDHEN and CDR2 is SYDVKM. CDR3 loop: CASNLAGPSYEQYF. The CDR3 nucleotides read TGTGCCAGCAATCTAGCGGGACCTTCCTACGAGCAGTACTTC.

Points on this clone: A junction boundary mismatches the germline segment, possibly from a read error. V is TRBV5-1 and J is TRBJ2-3; D remains unclear. Germline CDR1 is SGHRS and CDR2 is YFSETQ. The CDR3 consists of 14 residues. The CDR3 nucleotides read TGCGCCAGCGGCTTAGTCAGGCCTGATGATACGCAGTATTTT. Its translation is CASGLVRPDDTQYF.

V gene TRBV5-5 combines with J gene TRBJ2-1; TRBD1 matches 7 bases. Germline V gene sequence: CDR1 SGHKS, CDR2 YYEKEE (reference sequence). The CDR3 extends over 15 amino acids. With 2 bases clipped from V and 2 bases from J, the junction kept 4 bases outside the gene matches. This CDR3 reads CASSLEGAPYNEQFF. DNA for the CDR3: TGTGCCAGCAGCTTAGAGGGGGCCCCCTACAATGAGCAGTTCTTC.

This chain links TRBV19 with TRBJ1-1, with D possibly being TRBD1 (5 bases). Germline V gene data show CDR1 as LNHDA and CDR2 as SQIVND (reference sequence). Trimming cost V 5 bases and J 2 bases, with 15 bases left between them. The CDR3 length is 15 residues. CDR3 sequence: CASSPLDSTNTEAFF. The CDR3 DNA reads TGTGCCAGTAGTCCTCTAGACAGCACAAACACTGAAGCTTTCTTT. Complete variable domain (other parts from reference TRBV19 and TRBJ1-1): DGGITQSPKYLFRKEGQNVTLSCEQNLNHDAMYWYRQDPGQGLRLIYYSQIVNDFQKGDIAEGYSVSREKKESFPLTVTSAQKNPTAFYLCASSPLDSTNTEAFFGQGTRLTVV.

Only one count was recorded for this clone. The CDR3 protein is CASSASGTSGSEGYEQYF. The CDR3 coding sequence is TGTGCCAGCAGCGCTTCCGGGACTAGCGGGAGTGAGGGCTACGAGCAGTACTTC. The V gene is TRBV9, the J gene TRBJ2-7; the match to TRBD2 covers 14 bases. The V and J ends lost 3 bases and 3 bases, in that order; junction bases with no gene match: 11. Germline CDR1 is SGDLS and CDR2 is YYNGEE. The CDR3 runs 18 residues.

About this clone itself: One junction end disagrees with the germline gene, perhaps due to a read error. The V call is TRBV7-9, the J call TRBJ2-1, with 8 bases identical to TRBD2. The germline gives CDR1 SEHNR, CDR2 FQNEAQ (reference sequence). The CDR3 is 16 residues long. The chain's CDR3 is CSSSSPTSGGNNEQFF. For the CDR3, the DNA is TGTTCCAGCAGCTCCCCCACTAGCGGAGGAAACAATGAGCAGTTCTTC. The full variable domain, in which reference TRBV7-9 and TRBJ2-1 provide the parts outside the CDR3, is DTGVSQNPRHKITKRGQNVTFRCDPISEHNRLYWYRQTLGQGPEFLTYFQNEAQLEKSRLLSDRFSAERPKGSFSTLEIQRTEQGDSAMYLCSSSSPTSGGNNEQFFGPGTRLTVL.

J is TRBJ1-2 and V is TRBV7-9; the match to TRBD1 covers 8 bases. In germline, CDR1 is SEHNR, CDR2 FQNEAQ (reference sequence). The CDR3 contains 15 residues. V was clipped by 8 bases and J by 2 bases; unmatched bases: 10. CDR3 sequence reads: CASGQGGRVNYGYTF. The CDR3 region has the DNA TGTGCCAGCGGACAGGGAGGACGAGTGAACTATGGCTACACCTTC. Based on the CDR3 plus reference TRBV7-9 and TRBJ1-2, the full variable domain is DTGVSQNPRHKITKRGQNVTFRCDPISEHNRLYWYRQTLGQGPEFLTYFQNEAQLEKSRLLSDRFSAERPKGSFSTLEIQRTEQGDSAMYLCASGQGGRVNYGYTFGSGTRLTVV.

The genes are TRBV6-4 and TRBJ2-7; TRBD1 might be the D (6 bases). V was shortened by 10 bases and J by 6 bases, with 10 bases between the two germline ends. The CDR3 totals 10 residues. CDR1 is MRHNA, CDR2 SNTAGT, per germline. The CDR3 region has the DNA TGTGCCACGACAGGTTGCGAGCAGTACTTC. Translating gives CATTGCEQYF.

V and J are TRBV19 and TRBJ1-4; 12 bases are a match to TRBD1. The trim removed 7 bases at V and 4 bases at J, leaving 10 bases unmatched. Germline CDR1 LNHDA, CDR2 SQIVND (reference sequence). The CDR3 totals 17 residues. CDR3 loop: CASTHRDRGLSNEKLFF. CDR3 DNA sequence: TGTGCCAGTACCCACCGGGACAGGGGGCTTAGTAATGAAAAACTGTTTTTT.

The rearrangement links TRBV19 to TRBJ1-1; a possible D gene is TRBD1 (5 bases). CDR3 length: 13 residues. In germline, CDR1 is LNHDA, CDR2 SQIVND (reference sequence). The germline V and J ends were trimmed by 3 bases and 10 bases, with 15 bases remaining between them. For the CDR3, the DNA is TGTGCCAGTAGTATCTGGGGGGGATTGGGAGCTTTCTTT. The encoded protein is CASSIWGGLGAFF.

The V gene is TRBV4-1, the J gene TRBJ2-7; 7 positions agree with TRBD2. J gave up 6 bases and V 3 bases, and 11 bases lay outside the gene matches. The CDR3 consists of 15 residues. Germline-derived CDR1 and CDR2 are MGHRA and YSYEKL. The CDR3 DNA follows: TGCGCCAGCAGCCAGGGGAGGGACCACCACGCCGAGCAGTACTTC. Amino acids: CASSQGRDHHAEQYF.

The sample holds a few counts of this clone. The rearrangement links TRBV4-3 to TRBJ2-7, with 10 bases identical to TRBD2. This CDR3 contains 16 residues. J was trimmed by 4 bases and V by 0 bases; bases with no gene match: 6. Germline V lookup: CDR1 LGHNA, CDR2 YSLEER. For the CDR3, the DNA is TGCGCCAGCAGCCAAGACTTGAGGACTAGCGGTTACGAGCAGTACTTC. It specifies CASSQDLRTSGYEQYF.

The chain links TRBV10-3 to TRBJ2-7; 13 bases map to TRBD2. Germline CDR1 ENHRY, CDR2 SYGVKD. This CDR3 has 15 residues. V was pared by 2 bases and J by 5 bases, with 3 bases of the junction left unmatched. The CDR3 sequence is CAISEGLAGVDEQYF. The CDR3 DNA sequence: TGTGCCATCAGTGAGGGACTAGCGGGAGTTGACGAGCAGTACTTC.

The rearrangement links TRBV7-3 to TRBJ2-3; TRBD2 is a possible D gene (6 bases). This CDR3 has 14 amino acids. Germline V gives CDR1 SGHTA, CDR2 FQGTGA. Trimming stripped 4 bases from V and 6 bases from J, with 14 bases between. The CDR3 sequence: CASSSGTPQDTQYF. The CDR3 region has the DNA TGTGCCAGCAGCTCCGGGACTCCCCAGGATACGCAGTATTTT.

Only a few counts were recorded for this clone. This chain uses TRBV28 with TRBJ1-5; 9 nucleotides align to TRBD1. The germline gives CDR1 MDHEN, CDR2 SYDVKM. V lost 6 bases and J lost 4; bases outside the gene matches: 7. The length of the CDR3 is 15 residues. CDR3 coding DNA: TGTGCCAGCAGCCTACCAGGGACAGGGAATCAGCCCCAGCATTTT. It is translated as CASSLPGTGNQPQHF.

The CDR3 reads CASRRGGSGEKLFF. CDR3 nucleotide sequence: TGTGCCAGCAGGCGCGGGGGTAGTGGTGAAAAACTGTTTTTT. The chain recombines TRBV6-5 with TRBJ1-4; weak D call: TRBD1 (5 bases). V was cut by 6 bases and J by 7 bases, with 15 bases left in between. The CDR3 has 14 amino acids. Germline lookup yields CDR1 MNHEY and CDR2 SVGAGI.

This chain links TRBV7-8 with TRBJ2-7; no definite D call. This CDR3 is 15 amino acids long. V lost 4 bases to trimming and J lost 3 bases, with 16 bases between them. Germline V gene lookup returns CDR1 SGHVS and CDR2 FQNEAQ. CDR3 sequence (DNA): TGTGCCAGCAGCTCCGAATCCTCCGCCGGCTACGAGCAGTACTTC. Translation: CASSSESSAGYEQYF.

V is TRBV9 and J is TRBJ1-1; 7 bases are a match to TRBD1. Germline V CDR1 and CDR2: SGDLS, YYNGEE. The CDR3 spans 14 residues. V lost 5 bases, J lost 0 bases, and 4 bases stayed unmatched. The CDR3 coding sequence is TGTGCCAGCAGTCTGGGACAGATGAACACTGAAGCTTTCTTT. This sequence encodes CASSLGQMNTEAFF.

This sequence joins TRBV7-9 and TRBJ2-5; the match to TRBD2 covers 7 bases. The DNA matches TRBJ2-7 better at its end, which makes the J call doubtful. The CDR3 consists of 14 residues. Per germline, CDR1 SEHNR and CDR2 FQNEAQ (reference sequence). The CDR3 reads CASSLSGTSYEQYF. The CDR3 DNA follows: TGTGCCAGCAGCTTAAGCGGGACTTCCTACGAGCAGTACTTC.

The genes are TRBV19 and TRBJ2-1, with D possibly matching TRBD2 (6 bases). This CDR3 is 13 amino acids long. CDR1 LNHDA and CDR2 SQIVND come from the germline V gene (reference sequence). V was cut by 5 bases and J by 5 bases, with 10 bases left in between. CDR3 coding DNA: TGTGCCAGTAGTTATCCGGGAGACAATGAGCAGTTCTTC. Translating gives CASSYPGDNEQFF.

Turning to this clone: Lacking the conserved final phenylalanine or tryptophan, this CDR3 likely reflects a read error. The chain carries TRBV4-3 and TRBJ1-1, with a tentative D call TRBD1 (5 bases). CDR3 size: 14 residues. Germline assignment: CDR1 LGHNA and CDR2 YSLEER. V shed 0 bases and J shed 4 bases, with 9 bases lying between them. DNA of the CDR3: TGCGCCAGCAGCCAAGATTCCAGGGTCACTGAAGCTTTCTCT. Translating gives CASSQDSRVTEAFS.

The rearrangement joins TRBV25-1 to TRBJ1-2; TRBD1 is a possible D gene (6 bases). Germline CDR1 MGHDK, CDR2 SYGVNS. The V end was cut by 8 bases, the J end by 4 bases, with 11 bases between. The CDR3 extends over 12 amino acids. This CDR3 is CASGDISYGYTF. CDR3 in DNA: TGTGCCAGCGGGGACATTTCCTATGGCTACACCTTC.

CDR3 bases: TGTGCCAGCAGTCCAAGCGGGAAGGGAGGAGATACGCAGTATTTT. As protein: CASSPSGKGGDTQYF. The chain has TRBV9 and TRBJ2-3, with 7 bases identical to TRBD2. CDR1 SGDLS and CDR2 YYNGEE come from the germline V gene. The CDR3 consists of 15 residues. V lost 5 bases to trimming and J lost 5 bases; unmatched junction nucleotides: 11.

The V and J genes are TRBV7-8 and TRBJ2-2, with 7 bases that match TRBD2. V dropped 5 bases and J dropped 7; count of bases not matched to a gene: 13. The CDR3 runs to 16 residues. Germline-derived CDR1 and CDR2 are SGHVS and FQNEAQ. The CDR3 region is CASSQLSGLRNGELFF. CDR3 bases: TGTGCCAGCAGCCAACTATCGGGACTACGGAACGGGGAGCTGTTTTTT.

The chain employs TRBV27 and TRBJ1-5; D is uncertain. CDR1 and CDR2 (germline): MNHEY, SMNVEV (reference sequence). The V and J ends lost 4 bases and 7 bases respectively, with 14 bases between them. The CDR3 contains 14 residues. The CDR3 loop is CASSSHLSRQPQHF. The DNA of the CDR3 is TGTGCCAGCAGTTCCCACCTGTCTCGGCAGCCCCAGCATTTT.

The CDR3 coding sequence is TGTGCCACCAGCAGAGATGTGGTCGCGGGATCAGAAGAGCAGTACTTC. Amino acid sequence: CATSRDVVAGSEEQYF. The chain joins TRBV15 to TRBJ2-7; maybe TRBD2 (6 bases). From germline, CDR1 is LNHNV and CDR2 YYDKDF (reference sequence). V dropped 0 bases and J dropped 7 bases, with 19 bases sitting between them. The CDR3 loop spans 16 amino acids.

The genes are TRBV6-1 and TRBJ1-3; D is uncertain. The V end was cut by 6 bases, the J end by 2 bases, with 11 bases between. Germline CDR1 reads MNHNS; CDR2 reads SASEGT. The CDR3 totals 14 residues. The CDR3 region has the DNA TGTGCCAGCAGGGCCCCCAGTGCTGGAAACACCATATATTTT. Its protein is CASRAPSAGNTIYF.